The T cell receptor (beta chain) under discussion was sequenced for a study of T cell repertoires in cytomegalovirus infection (dated by TCRdb to between 2018 and 2021). At the level of the whole study: The peptide stimulations were aimed at well-studied HLA-B-restricted epitopes as well as recently identified HLA-C-restricted CMV epitopes, whose presentation resists viral immunomodulation. Donor HLA type was relevant to the analysis, because carriage of CMV infection together with the matching HLA type was indicated by public TCR beta signatures.

For sequencing, an Illumina HiSeq 1500 was employed. TCRdb handled the public reads itself, with Q25 trimming in fastp and clone calling in MiXCR, and kept productive beta chains. Rows with a matching CDR3 protein are joined into one entry that keeps the most common DNA and genes. The sample data list 450,000 to 600,000 distinct CDR3 sequences, and roughly 42% of these were observed just once. The ten largest clones add up to around 45% of the sample. Summary of the overall study and its limitations: In the ex vivo response, HLA-C-restricted CMV-specific TCR beta clonotypes were dominant, and in two of eight donors the single most frequent clonotype came from this HLA-C-restricted group. In both this cohort and an independent cohort of several hundred donors, the cumulative frequency of public TCR beta family members distinguished carriers of CMV infection plus the relevant HLA type.

The CDR3 measures 13 amino acids from cysteine to phenylalanine. The entry retains the CDR3 DNA only, 39 bases that are in frame from base 1. Cut back by 6 bases and 6 bases, the V and J ends lie 14 bases apart. Points on this clonotype: Its cognate antigen has yet to be identified. Base quality data are lacking; no much larger clone is found one base away.

The treatment or condition tag for this specimen amounts to: in vitro stimulation with specific CMV peptide epitopes to enrich CMV-specific T cells. The receptor's source is a human donor in good health (CMV status not recorded). Some clones in this sample may be carry-over from other donors' samples. This material consisted of cultured PBMCs, taken from culture after CMV antigen stimulation. The chain links TRBV12-3 or TRBV12-4 with TRBJ1-1; the D gene is perhaps TRBD1, on 6 matching bases. The CDR3 sequence is CASSLLGGSEAFF. The DNA is TGTGCCAGCAGCCTTCTCGGGGGCTCTGAAGCTTTCTTT.